This T cell receptor beta chain emerged from a study of blood T cell repertoires in COVID-19. Across the study: From the United States, Italy and Spain came samples of acute and convalescent COVID-19. PBMCs, B-cell-depleted T cells, or T cells were the source of the cDNA or gDNA that made up the material.

How the authors handled the data: Researchers report that nucleated cell counts were estimated from reference gene primer amplification. Libraries were prepared by immunoSEQ multiplex PCR; TCRdb keeps only in-frame clonotypes and omits some of them. The V and J calls and clone size are taken from that table; D and trimming were inferred from the DNA. This table has fewer than 200,000 clones, roughly four fifths appearing once. The CDR3 is 15 residues long. V lost 3 bases to trimming and J lost 0 bases, with 9 bases between them. CDR1 is SEHNR, CDR2 FQNEAQ, per germline (reference sequence). This TCR was sampled from a man aged 40-49 years who had recovered from COVID-19. Sequencing input: peripheral blood. The rearrangement links TRBV7-9 to TRBJ1-3; possible D gene TRBD1, 6 bases. The DNA of the CDR3 is TGTGCCAGCAGCTTCAGGGGCTTCTCTGGAAACACCATATATTTT. Encoded protein: CASSFRGFSGNTIYF.